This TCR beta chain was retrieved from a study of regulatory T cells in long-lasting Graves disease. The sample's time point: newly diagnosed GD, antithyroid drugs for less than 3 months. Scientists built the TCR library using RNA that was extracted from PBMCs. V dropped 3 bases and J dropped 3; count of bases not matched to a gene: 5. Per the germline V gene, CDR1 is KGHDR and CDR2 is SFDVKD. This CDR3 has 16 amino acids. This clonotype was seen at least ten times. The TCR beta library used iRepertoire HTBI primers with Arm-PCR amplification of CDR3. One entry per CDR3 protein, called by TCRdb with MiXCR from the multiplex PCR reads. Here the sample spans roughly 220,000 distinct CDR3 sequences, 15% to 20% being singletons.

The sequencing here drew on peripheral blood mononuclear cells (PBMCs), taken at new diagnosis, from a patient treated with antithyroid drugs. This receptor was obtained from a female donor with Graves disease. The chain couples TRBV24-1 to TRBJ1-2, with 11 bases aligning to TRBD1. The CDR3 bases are TGTGCCACCAGTGATACCAAGGGACAGGGGGACTATGGCTACACCTTC. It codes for CATSDTKGQGDYGYTF.